This T cell receptor (beta chain) emerged from a study of read filtering for tumor transcriptome and immune sequencing. Overall study context: Whole-transcriptome libraries were prepared after DNase treatment.

From 300 to 450 ng of RNA, a library with molecular barcoded alpha/delta and beta/gamma adaptors was made. TCRdb passed the reads through MiXCR, listing each CDR3 protein once. The sample yields about 58,000 distinct CDR3 sequences, around 12% seen once. In the case of this clonotype: A much larger clone differs from this one at a single base, so this may be a read error.

CDR1 is SEHNR and CDR2 is FQNEAQ in the germline V gene (reference sequence). This CDR3 is 14 amino acids long. The source is a donor older than 35 with multiple myeloma. Sample: a population of CD138-negative cells sorted from bone marrow. This chain uses TRBV7-9 with TRBJ2-7, with 8 bases identical to TRBD2. CDR3 sequence (DNA): TGTGTCAGCACCCATTCGGGGGGGCGCTGGGAGCAGTACTTC. Translating it yields CVSTHSGGRWEQYF.